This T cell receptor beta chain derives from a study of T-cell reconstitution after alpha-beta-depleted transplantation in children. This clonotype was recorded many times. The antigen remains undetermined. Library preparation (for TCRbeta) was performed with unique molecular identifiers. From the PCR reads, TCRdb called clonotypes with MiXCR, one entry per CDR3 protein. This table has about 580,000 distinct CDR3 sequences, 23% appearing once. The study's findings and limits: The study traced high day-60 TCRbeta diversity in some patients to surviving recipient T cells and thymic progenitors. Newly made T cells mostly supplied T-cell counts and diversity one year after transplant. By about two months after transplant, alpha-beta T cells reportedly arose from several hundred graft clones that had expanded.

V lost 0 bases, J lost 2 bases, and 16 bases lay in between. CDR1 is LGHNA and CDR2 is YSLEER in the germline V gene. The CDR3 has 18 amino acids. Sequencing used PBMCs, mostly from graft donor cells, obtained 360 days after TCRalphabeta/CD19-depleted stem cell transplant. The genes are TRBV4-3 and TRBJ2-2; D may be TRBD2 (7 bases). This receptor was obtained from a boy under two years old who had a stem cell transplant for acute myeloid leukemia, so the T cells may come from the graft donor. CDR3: CASSQEVTAGANTGELFF. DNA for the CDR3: TGCGCCAGCAGCCAAGAGGTCACGGCGGGGGCCAACACCGGGGAGCTGTTTTTT.